This is a list of T cell receptor beta chains from one sample in a study of CD8 T cells in ankylosing spondylitis. One entry per CDR3 protein, called by TCRdb with MiXCR from the 5' RACE reads. The sample includes 30,000 to 40,000 distinct CDR3 sequences, 3% of them seen just once. The sample consisted of blood, either unsorted or a sorted T cell fraction (not recorded which). The receptors were gathered from a male donor with ankylosing spondylitis or in good health (not recorded which). Both conserved end residues are part of each CDR3. The order of the fields is clone size, D gene, V gene, CDR3 length, J gene, CDR3 DNA, CDR3 protein. A D gene is named only where the DNA matches it firmly. The size field reads how often the clone was seen (once, few, many) or a class if it is expanded.

many	TRBD2	TRBV9	19	TRBJ2-1	TGTGCCAGCAGCGAAGGACTAGCGGGGGGGTATAGCTCCTACAATGAGCAGTTCTTC	CASSEGLAGGYSSYNEQFF
many	-	TRBV9	14	TRBJ2-5	TGTGCCAGCAGCGTAGGAGCCCAAAAAGAGACCCAGTACTTC	CASSVGAQKETQYF
many	TRBD1	TRBV9	13	TRBJ1-1	TGTGCCAGCAGCGCAGACAGGGAGGGTGAAGCTTTCTTT	CASSADREGEAFF
many	TRBD1	TRBV9	14	TRBJ1-5	TGTGCCAGCAGCGGACAGGGGGTCAATCAGCCCCAGCATTTT	CASSGQGVNQPQHF
many	-	TRBV9	16	TRBJ2-1	TGTGCCAGCAGCGTAGGGGGAACAAGCTCCTACAATGAGCAGTTCTTC	CASSVGGTSSYNEQFF
many	-	TRBV9	15	TRBJ2-1	TGTGCCAGCAGCGCCTCATCCGTCGGGGCCGCTGAGCAGTTCTTC	CASSASSVGAAEQFF
many	-	TRBV9	17	TRBJ2-1	TGTGCCAGCAGCGCCGGAGTAGGGGCCGGGACCTACAATGAGCAGTTCTTC	CASSAGVGAGTYNEQFF
many	-	TRBV9	13	TRBJ1-2	TGTGCCAGCATGGACGGACAGAGCTATGGCTACACCTTC	CASMDGQSYGYTF
few	-	TRBV9	16	TRBJ2-2	TGTGCCAGCAGCGTAGATGCTAGCCGGATCACCGGGGAGCTGTTTTTT	CASSVDASRITGELFF
many	-	TRBV9	15	TRBJ1-6	TGTGCCAGCTGCCGAGGGCCTGGGGATAATTCACCCCTCCACTTT	CASCRGPGDNSPLHF
many	-	TRBV9	13	TRBJ2-3	TGTGCCAGCAGCGCCCCCCATGTGGATACGCAGTATTTT	CASSAPHVDTQYF
many	-	TRBV9	14	TRBJ1-1	TGTGCCAGCAGCGTAGGGGGGACAACGGATGAAGCTTTCTTT	CASSVGGTTDEAFF
many	-	TRBV9	15	TRBJ2-1	TGTGCCAGCAGCGTAGCGGGGGCGCTCTACAATGAGCAGTTCTTC	CASSVAGALYNEQFF
many	-	TRBV9	13	TRBJ2-3	TGTGCCAGCAGCGGGACCCTTTGGGATACGCAGTATTTT	CASSGTLWDTQYF
many	-	TRBV20-1	9	TRBJ2-2	TGCAGTGCCACCGGGGAGCTGTTTTTT	CSATGELFF
many	TRBD2	TRBV9	15	TRBJ2-3	TGTGCCAGCAGCGTAGGGGGGACTAGCGTAGATACGCAGTATTTT	CASSVGGTSVDTQYF
few	TRBD2	TRBV9	17	TRBJ2-5	TGTGCCAGCAGCACTCAAGGACTAGCGGGGGTGGGAGAGACCCAGTACTTC	CASSTQGLAGVGETQYF
many	-	TRBV9	14	TRBJ1-1	TGTGCCAGCAGCGCGCTCATGGCAGGCACTGAAGCTTTCTTT	CASSALMAGTEAFF
many	-	TRBV9	15	TRBJ2-3	TGTGCCAGCAGCGTACGCGAAGGGTCCTCAGATACGCAGTATTTT	CASSVREGSSDTQYF
many	TRBD2	TRBV9	15	TRBJ2-1	TGTGCCAGCAGCGTAGAAAGTAGCGGGAGCGGTGAGCAGTTCTTC	CASSVESSGSGEQFF
many	TRBD1	TRBV9	15	TRBJ2-1	TGTGCCAGCAGCGTAGGTCACAGGGGGGACAATGAGCAGTTCTTC	CASSVGHRGDNEQFF
many	TRBD1	TRBV9	15	TRBJ2-1	TGTGCCAGCAGCGCTGCCTCCTGGACAGGGAGTGAGCAGTTCTTC	CASSAASWTGSEQFF
many	TRBD2	TRBV9	16	TRBJ2-6	TGTGCCAGCAGCGTAGACGGGGGGACTGGGGCCAACGTCCTGACTTTC	CASSVDGGTGANVLTF
many	-	TRBV9	15	TRBJ2-1	TGTGCCAGCAGCGTAGGGGCGGGCCTATACAATGAGCAGTTCTTC	CASSVGAGLYNEQFF
many	TRBD2	TRBV9	16	TRBJ2-5	TGTGCCAGCAGCAAAACTAGCGGGAGGGACCAAGAGACCCAGTACTTC	CASSKTSGRDQETQYF
many	TRBD2	TRBV9	18	TRBJ2-1	TGTGCCAGCAGCGTAGGAAAGCGGGGGGGACAAACAGACAATGAGCAGTTCTTC	CASSVGKRGGQTDNEQFF
many	-	TRBV9	15	TRBJ2-2	TGTGCCAGCAGCGTATGGGGGGCGCAAACCGGGGAGCTGTTTTTT	CASSVWGAQTGELFF